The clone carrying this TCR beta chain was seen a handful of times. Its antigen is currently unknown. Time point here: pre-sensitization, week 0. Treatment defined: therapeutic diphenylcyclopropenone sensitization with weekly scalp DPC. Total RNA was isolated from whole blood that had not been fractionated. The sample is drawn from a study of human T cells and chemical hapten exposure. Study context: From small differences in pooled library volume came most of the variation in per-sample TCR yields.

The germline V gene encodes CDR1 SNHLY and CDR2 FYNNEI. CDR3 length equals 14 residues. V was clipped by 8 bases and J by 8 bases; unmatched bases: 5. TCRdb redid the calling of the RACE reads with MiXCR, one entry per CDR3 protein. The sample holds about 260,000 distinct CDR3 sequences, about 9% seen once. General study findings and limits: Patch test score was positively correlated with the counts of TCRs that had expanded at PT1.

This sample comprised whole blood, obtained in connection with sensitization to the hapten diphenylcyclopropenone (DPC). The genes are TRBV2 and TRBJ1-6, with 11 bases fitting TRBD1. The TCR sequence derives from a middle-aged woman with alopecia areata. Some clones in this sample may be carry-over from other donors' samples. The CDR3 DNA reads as TGTGCCAGCGCCGGACAGGGGGCGCATTCACCCCTCCACTTT. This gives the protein CASAGQGAHSPLHF.